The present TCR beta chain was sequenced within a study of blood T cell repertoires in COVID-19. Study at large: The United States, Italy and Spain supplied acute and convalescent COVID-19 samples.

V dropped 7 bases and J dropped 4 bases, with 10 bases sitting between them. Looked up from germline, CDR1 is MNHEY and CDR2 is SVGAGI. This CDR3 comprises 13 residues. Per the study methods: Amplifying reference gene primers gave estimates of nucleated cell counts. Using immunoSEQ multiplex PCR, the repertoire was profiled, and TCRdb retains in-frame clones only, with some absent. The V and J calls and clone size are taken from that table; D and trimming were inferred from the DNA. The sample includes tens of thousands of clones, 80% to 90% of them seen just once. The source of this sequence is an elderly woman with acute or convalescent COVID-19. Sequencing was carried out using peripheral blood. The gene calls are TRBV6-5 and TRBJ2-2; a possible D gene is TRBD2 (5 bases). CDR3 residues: CASNRGSTGELFF. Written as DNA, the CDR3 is TGTGCCAGCAACCGAGGGAGCACCGGGGAGCTGTTTTTT.